The sample holds a few counts of the clone carrying this T cell receptor beta chain. The target antigen is unknown. CDR3 size: 12 residues. Trimming stripped 7 bases from V and 4 bases from J, with 8 bases between. This specimen comes from a study of CD8 T cells in ankylosing spondylitis. Study results and limitations: Disease-linked clones were CD8+ and relatively rare in peripheral blood. Existing reports had already noted some motif variants in reactive arthritis synovial fluid and blood. The authors reported significant enrichment of disease-linked clones in matched ankylosing spondylitis synovial fluid. It appeared that ankylosing spondylitis blood was characterized by a TCR beta motif of several highly homologous variants.

TCR beta libraries were made by quantitative 5'-RACE with molecular barcodes. MiXCR, run by TCRdb on the 5' RACE reads, gives a single entry per CDR3 protein. The data contain about 750,000 distinct CDR3 sequences, over 15% of them singletons. The material sequenced was blood, either unsorted or a sorted T cell fraction (not recorded which). This TCR came from a male donor with ankylosing spondylitis. V usage is TRBV12-3 or TRBV12-4 and J usage is TRBJ1-5; D gene ambiguous. The CDR3, as DNA: TGTGCCAGCACCGCTGGGAATCAGCCCCAGCATTTT. Protein sequence: CASTAGNQPQHF.